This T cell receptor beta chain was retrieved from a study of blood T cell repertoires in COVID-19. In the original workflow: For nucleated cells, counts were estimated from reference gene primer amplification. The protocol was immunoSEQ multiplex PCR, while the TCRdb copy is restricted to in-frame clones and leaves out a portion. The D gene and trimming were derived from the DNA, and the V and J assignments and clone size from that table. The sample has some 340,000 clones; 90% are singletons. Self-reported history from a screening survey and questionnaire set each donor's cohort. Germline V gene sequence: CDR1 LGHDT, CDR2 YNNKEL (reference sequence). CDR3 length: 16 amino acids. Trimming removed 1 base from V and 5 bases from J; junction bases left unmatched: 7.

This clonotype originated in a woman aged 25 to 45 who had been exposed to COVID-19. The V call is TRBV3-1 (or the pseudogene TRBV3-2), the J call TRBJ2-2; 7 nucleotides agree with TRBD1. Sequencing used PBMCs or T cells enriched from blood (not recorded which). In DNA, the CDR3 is TGTGCCAGCAGCCAAGCCCTACAGGGGAAAACCGGGGAGCTGTTTTTT. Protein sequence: CASSQALQGKTGELFF.